The 18 T cell receptor beta chains given below trace back to one sample, sequenced in a study of neurological immune-mediated disorders. TCRdb reanalysed the 5' RACE reads using MiXCR and keeps one entry per CDR3 protein. The repertoire holds over 65,000 distinct CDR3 sequences, with around 9.9% as singletons. Sequencing was performed on PBMCs. These receptors all stem from a man aged 50-59 years in good health.

This clonotype was seen repeatedly, ten times or more. This chain uses TRBV12-3 or TRBV12-4 with TRBJ1-2; D uncertain. This CDR3 spans 13 amino acids. V shed 4 bases and J shed 4 bases, with 10 bases lying between them. The CDR3 nucleotides are TGTGCCAGCAGTTCGGAAAGGTCCTATGGCTACACCTTC. Its protein is CASSSERSYGYTF.

This clonotype was recorded at least ten times. The V and J genes are TRBV6-2 or TRBV6-3 and TRBJ2-1; D perhaps matches TRBD1 (6 bases). The ends were cut back, 6 bases at V and 2 bases at J, with 8 bases in the middle. This CDR3 comprises 13 residues. Germline assignment: CDR1 MNHEY and CDR2 SVGEGT. The CDR3, as DNA: TGTGCCAGCAGGGACAGTACCTACAATGAGCAGTTCTTC. This encodes CASRDSTYNEQFF.

In its sample, this clonotype was seen many times. This chain connects TRBV7-9 to TRBJ1-6, with D possibly TRBD1 on 5 matching bases. Germline CDR1 and CDR2: SEHNR and FQNEAQ (reference sequence). The V and J ends lost 5 bases and 7 bases respectively, with 12 bases between them. The CDR3 sequence is 14 residues long. The CDR3 here is CASSQGLSNSPLHF. CDR3 in DNA: TGTGCCAGCAGCCAGGGACTGTCGAATTCACCCCTCCACTTT. The variable domain in full, with the rest retrieved from reference TRBV7-9 and TRBJ1-6, is DTGVSQNPRHKITKRGQNVTFRCDPISEHNRLYWYRQTLGQGPEFLTYFQNEAQLEKSRLLSDRFSAERPKGSFSTLEIQRTEQGDSAMYLCASSQGLSNSPLHFGNGTRLTVT.

As concerns this clonotype: One junction end disagrees with the germline gene, perhaps due to a read error. CDR3 loop: CASRLAGRDSMETQYF. The CDR3 DNA follows: TGCGCCAGCAGATTGGCCGGCAGAGACAGTATGGAGACCCAGTACTTC. The rearrangement joins TRBV5-1 to TRBJ2-5, with D maybe TRBD1 (5 bases). The CDR3 is 16 residues long. Germline CDR1 SGHRS, CDR2 YFSETQ.

This clonotype was picked up many times. V is TRBV20-1 and J is TRBJ1-6, with 7 positions matching TRBD1. The V gene's germline CDR1 is DFQATT and CDR2 SNEGSKA (reference sequence). The trim removed 1 base at V and 9 bases at J, leaving 9 bases unmatched. This CDR3 has 15 residues. The CDR3 coding sequence is TGCAGTGCTAGAGTTGGGGGGACAGTGACTTCACCCCTCCACTTT. Translating it yields CSARVGGTVTSPLHF.

This clonotype came up many times. V gene TRBV5-1 combines with J gene TRBJ1-1; 10 bases fit TRBD1. Germline V lookup: CDR1 SGHRS, CDR2 YFSETQ. V was clipped by 3 bases and J by 11 bases; unmatched bases: 7. The CDR3 runs 13 residues. The CDR3, as DNA: TGCGCCAGCAGCTATAAGACAGGGGGCAACGCTTTCTTT. It is translated as CASSYKTGGNAFF.

For this clonotype: A much larger clone differs by one base, so this may be a read error. This chain links TRBV7-2 with TRBJ1-5; D perhaps matches TRBD1 (5 bases). The V end was cut by 5 bases, the J end by 2 bases, with 16 bases between. This CDR3 has 16 residues. Germline V lookup: CDR1 SGHTA, CDR2 FQGNSA. CDR3 residues: CASSPQSVGGNQPQHF. The CDR3 DNA reads as TGTGCCAGCAGCCCCCAGTCAGTGGGGGGCAATCAGCCCCAGCATTTT.

This clonotype was recorded once. This chain joins TRBV5-1 and TRBJ1-1, with 7 positions matching TRBD1. CDR1 and CDR2 from the germline V gene are SGHRS and YFSETQ. The CDR3 is made up of 15 amino acids. Trimming took 5 bases from V and 0 from J; bases not matched to a gene: 7. Here the CDR3 DNA reads TGCGCCAGCAGTCTCCTGACAGGGATGAACACTGAAGCTTTCTTT. This codes for CASSLLTGMNTEAFF.

This sequence joins TRBV5-5 and TRBJ2-7; 8 positions agree with TRBD1. The V and J ends lost 3 bases and 4 bases, in that order; junction bases with no gene match: 9. CDR3 length: 15 residues. Germline V CDR1 and CDR2: SGHKS, YYEKEE (reference sequence). The CDR3, as DNA: TGTGCCAGCAGCTGGACCGGGACAGGCTTTTACGAGCAGTACTTC. This gives the protein CASSWTGTGFYEQYF.

This clonotype was seen a few times. CDR3 coding DNA: TGTGCCAGCAGCTTAGATTCATCAGCCAGAAATACGCAGTATTTT. Encoded protein: CASSLDSSARNTQYF. V gene TRBV7-6 combines with J gene TRBJ2-3; D not certain. This CDR3 is 15 amino acids long. V was cut by 1 base and J by 7 bases, with 15 bases left in between. Germline V gene lookup returns CDR1 SGHVS and CDR2 FNYEAQ.

The chain uses TRBV10-3 and TRBJ2-3, with D perhaps matching TRBD2 (7 bases). The germline V gene has CDR1 ENHRY and CDR2 SYGVKD. Trimming removed 6 bases from V and 11 bases from J, with 18 bases in between. The CDR3 totals 13 residues. The CDR3 DNA follows: TGTGCCATCAGGGCGAGCGGGGACAATGAGCAGTATTTT. Translating it yields CAIRASGDNEQYF.

This clonotype was counted at least ten times. Here the CDR3 reads CASSFPGTGGSGEQYF. The CDR3 nucleotides read TGTGCCAGCAGTTTTCCCGGGACAGGGGGGTCCGGCGAGCAGTACTTC. The chain is built from TRBV28 and TRBJ2-7, with 11 bases aligning to TRBD1. J was trimmed by 6 bases and V by 3 bases; bases with no gene match: 10. The germline V gene has CDR1 MDHEN and CDR2 SYDVKM. The CDR3 length is 16 residues.

The rearrangement links TRBV4-2 to TRBJ2-7; 7 bases map to TRBD2. Germline V CDR1 and CDR2: LGHNA, YNFKEQ. With 0 bases clipped from V and 1 base from J, the junction kept 3 bases outside the gene matches. CDR3 length: 15 amino acids. CDR3 bases: TGTGCCAGCAGCCAAGATCTTAGCGGGTCCTACGAGCAGTACTTC. As protein: CASSQDLSGSYEQYF.

Many counts were recorded for this clonotype. This sequence joins TRBV20-1 and TRBJ1-4, with D hard to call. This CDR3 has 12 residues. Germline V lookup: CDR1 DFQATT, CDR2 SNEGSKA (reference sequence). V lost 3 bases and J lost 3, with 5 bases in between. The CDR3 is CSARSSNEKLFF. For the CDR3, the DNA is TGCAGTGCTAGGTCCTCTAATGAAAAACTGTTTTTT.

Only a few counts were recorded for this clonotype. V gene TRBV20-1 combines with J gene TRBJ2-2, with 12 bases matching TRBD2. The junction had 10 bases not matched to a gene; V was cut back by 3 bases and J by 2 bases. From germline, CDR1 is DFQATT and CDR2 SNEGSKA (reference sequence). This CDR3 is built from 18 residues. The CDR3 DNA follows: TGCAGTGCTAGCTTGCTAGCGGGAGGGCCTAGTAACACCGGGGAGCTGTTTTTT. Translation: CSASLLAGGPSNTGELFF.

There are many counts of this clonotype. The rearrangement joins TRBV6-1 to TRBJ2-7, with 13 bases aligning to TRBD2. Germline values: CDR1 MNHNS, CDR2 SASEGT. V was pared by 6 bases and J by 2 bases, with 4 bases of the junction left unmatched. CDR3 length: 15 residues. As DNA, the CDR3 is TGTGCCAGCAGGCGGGGACTAGCGGGACCCTACGAGCAGTACTTC. Its protein is CASRRGLAGPYEQYF.

This clonotype was seen repeatedly, ten times or more. This chain joins TRBV6-2 or TRBV6-3 and TRBJ2-6; 7 bases align to TRBD1. The CDR3 loop spans 15 amino acids. With 10 bases clipped from V and 2 bases from J, the junction kept 8 bases outside the gene matches. The germline V gene has CDR1 MNHEY and CDR2 SVGEGT. The CDR3 region is CATGPGTAGANVLTF. The CDR3 nucleotides read TGTGCCACCGGACCAGGGACAGCTGGGGCCAACGTCCTGACTTTC.

This clonotype has at least ten counts. The chain links TRBV10-3 to TRBJ1-5; D unclear. Germline values: CDR1 ENHRY, CDR2 SYGVKD. The CDR3 is made up of 14 amino acids. Trimming shortened V by 6 bases and J by 2 bases, and 11 bases separated the two germline ends. CDR3 DNA: TGTGCCATCAGCGGCCGAAGGGGCAATCAGCCCCAGCATTTT. This encodes CAISGRRGNQPQHF.